This section outlines one T cell receptor beta chain sequence together with its context. Original handling: Reference gene primer amplification gave nucleated cell count estimates. Produced via immunoSEQ multiplex PCR; TCRdb's table is partial and in-frame only. V and J calls and clone size come straight from that table; D and trimming were deduced from the DNA. The sample records 390,000 or so clones, about 86% being singletons. The entry originates in a study of blood T cell repertoires in COVID-19. Study details: PBMCs, B-cell-depleted T cells, or T cells provided the cDNA or gDNA that made up the material.

Germline-derived CDR1 and CDR2 are MDHEN and SYDVKM. The junction had 4 bases not matched to a gene; V was cut back by 2 bases and J by 7 bases. CDR3 length equals 14 residues. Residents of about two dozen US areas, aged about 18 to 89 years, made up the participants. Two negative PCRs, clearance, or symptom resolution characterized the recovered Cohort 3 donors. The receptor's source is a woman in her forties or fifties who had recovered from COVID-19. This chain uses TRBV28 with TRBJ2-3, with 9 positions matching TRBD2. Sequencing was done on a sample of PBMCs or T cells enriched from blood (not recorded which). The CDR3 spells CASSLAGGPYTQYF. The DNA for the CDR3 is TGTGCCAGCAGTTTAGCGGGGGGGCCATATACGCAGTATTTT.